This T cell receptor beta chain was captured by sequencing in a study of control samples from healthy donors and cancer patients. Trimming stripped 4 bases from V and 8 bases from J, with 21 bases between. The CDR3 has 16 residues. Germline loops: CDR1 MGHRA, CDR2 YSYEKL. Profiled with immunoSEQ multiplex PCR; TCRdb holds only in-frame clones, not every one. The sample totals around 190,000 clones. The chain carries TRBV4-1 and TRBJ2-1; tentative D call: TRBD1 (6 bases). The clonotype was recovered from a woman younger than 45 in good health. The specimen sequenced was blood. The CDR3: CASSRFPGPAGDEQFF. CDR3 in DNA: TGCGCCAGCAGCCGATTCCCGGGACCCGCAGGGGATGAGCAGTTCTTC.